This is a list of T cell receptor beta chains from one sample in a study of blood T cell repertoires in COVID-19. Profiling relied on immunoSEQ multiplex PCR, and the TCRdb table lists in-frame clones only, not all of them. Here the sample spans over 150,000 clones, roughly 86% being singletons. Material: peripheral blood. The origin of the receptors is a man in his fifties with active or convalescent COVID-19. Both conserved end residues are part of each CDR3. The order of the fields is clone size, D gene, V gene, J gene, CDR3 DNA, CDR3 protein. A D gene is named only where the DNA matches it firmly. Size is omitted from some rows. Given values are once, few, many or a class for expanded clones.

.	TRBD1	TRBV19	TRBJ2-5	TGTGCCAGTAGTCGACAGGGGGGAGAGACCCAGTACTTC	CASSRQGGETQYF
.	.	TRBV19	TRBJ2-1	TGTGCCAGTAGTATTGATCTAGCGTCTTACAATGAGCAGTTCTTC	CASSIDLASYNEQFF
.	.	TRBV6-2/TRBV6-3	TRBJ1-6	TGTGCCAGCAGTTACTCGGCTTATAATTCACCCCTCCACTTT	CASSYSAYNSPLHF
few	.	TRBV18	TRBJ1-1	TGTGCCAGCTCACTCCTCCAGGGCGGAACTGAAGCTTTCTTT	CASSLLQGGTEAFF
.	TRBD2	TRBV24-1	TRBJ2-5	TGTGCCACCAGTGATTTGTCGACTAGCGGGGGCGGGACCCAGTACTTC	CATSDLSTSGGGTQYF
.	TRBD2	TRBV28	TRBJ2-7	TGTGCCAGCGGTTACGGGAGCGGGGTGTACGAGCAGTACTTC	CASGYGSGVYEQYF
once	TRBD2	TRBV4-2	TRBJ2-2	TGTGCCAGCAGCCAAGAACCCCTAGCGGTGGAAGGCGGGGAGCTGTTTTTT	CASSQEPLAVEGGELFF
.	TRBD2	TRBV19	TRBJ2-1	TGTGCCAGTTCCCGACGGGGGGGAGTAGCGGGAGTCAATGAGCAGTTCTTC	CASSRRGGVAGVNEQFF
once	TRBD1	TRBV5-1	TRBJ2-1	TGCGCCAGCAGCTTGGCCGGGACAGGGGACAATGAGCAGTTCTTC	CASSLAGTGDNEQFF
.	TRBD1	TRBV5-1	TRBJ1-5	TGCGCCAGCAGCCCGGGGACAGGCGGGGATCAGCCCCAGCATTTT	CASSPGTGGDQPQHF
.	.	TRBV11-3	TRBJ1-2	TGTGCCAGCAGCTCCAGGGGTTACTATGGCTACACCTTC	CASSSRGYYGYTF
.	TRBD2	TRBV10-3	TRBJ2-5	TGTGCCATCAGCCCGGGACTAGCAGAGACCCAGTACTTC	CAISPGLAETQYF
.	.	TRBV19	TRBJ2-7	TGTGCCAGTAGTATAAGGACACTTAGTAGGGACGAGCAGTACTTC	CASSIRTLSRDEQYF
once	.	TRBV6-5	TRBJ2-4	TGTGCCAGCAGTCCCGGTCGTTTAGCCAAAAACATTCAGTACTTC	CASSPGRLAKNIQYF
.	.	TRBV5-1	TRBJ2-5	TGCGCCAGCAGCCCCCGCCCCCCCGCGGATCTCCAAGAGACCCAGTACTTC	CASSPRPPADLQETQYF
few	.	TRBV7-9	TRBJ2-7	TGTGCCAGCAGCTTAGGACAGGCCGCTTCCTACGAGCAGTACTTC	CASSLGQAASYEQYF
.	.	TRBV5-6	TRBJ1-5	TGTGCCAGCAGCAACCCGTCCAAGAGATATAGCAATCAGCCCCAGCATTTT	CASSNPSKRYSNQPQHF
.	.	TRBV4-1	TRBJ1-5	TGCGCCAGCAGCCAAGCCGGACAAAGGAGTTTGCAGCCCCAGCATTTT	CASSQAGQRSLQPQHF
.	TRBD1	TRBV24-1	TRBJ1-2	TGTGCCACCAGTGGAATTCGCGGGGGACAGGGGTCTGGCTACACCTTC	CATSGIRGGQGSGYTF
.	TRBD1	TRBV9	TRBJ2-3	TGTGCCAGCAGCCCAGGGGACAGGGGGCTGGGCACAGATACGCAGTATTTT	CASSPGDRGLGTDTQYF
.	TRBD2	TRBV9	TRBJ2-1	TGTGCCAGCAGCGCGGGACTAGCGGGGGGGAATGAGCAGTTCTTC	CASSAGLAGGNEQFF
.	TRBD1	TRBV27	TRBJ2-7	TGTGCCAGCAGTTCCCGGGACAGGGATTACTACGAGCAGTACTTC	CASSSRDRDYYEQYF
.	.	TRBV4-2	TRBJ1-4	TGTGCCAGCAGCCAAGATGTGGGGGCGCGGGAAAAACTGTTTTTT	CASSQDVGAREKLFF
.	TRBD1	TRBV7-3	TRBJ2-2	TGTGCCAGCAGCTTAACCCGGGACAGGGGGCGCGGGGAGCTGTTTTTT	CASSLTRDRGRGELFF
few	TRBD2	TRBV7-9	TRBJ2-7	TGTGCCAGCACCCAGGCGGGGGGCGGGGAGCAGTACTTC	CASTQAGGGEQYF
.	TRBD1	TRBV7-8	TRBJ2-2	TGTGCCAGCAGCTTAGTGGGGACAGTCGCCGGGGAGCTGTTTTTT	CASSLVGTVAGELFF
.	.	TRBV5-4	TRBJ2-3	TGTGCCAGCAGCTTGGTTCAGGGCACAGATACGCAGTATTTT	CASSLVQGTDTQYF
once	TRBD1	TRBV4-3	TRBJ2-3	TGCGCCAGCAGCCAAGCCCCGACAGGGGGCACAGATACGCAGTATTTT	CASSQAPTGGTDTQYF
.	.	TRBV5-1	TRBJ2-3	TGCGCCAGCAGCTTGGGTGGCGGGGGCCGCACAGATACGCAGTATTTT	CASSLGGGGRTDTQYF
.	.	TRBV4-3	TRBJ1-1	TGCGCCAGCAGCCAACGGGGATCAGGGAGGAGCACTGAAGCTTTCTTT	CASSQRGSGRSTEAFF
.	.	TRBV15	TRBJ2-3	TGTGCCACTAGCCTTCCTTGGGGGCTGTCGCAGTATTTT	CATSLPWGLSQYF
.	.	TRBV25-1	TRBJ2-7	TGTGCCAGCCCCTCCAGGGACTCCTACGAGCAGTACTTC	CASPSRDSYEQYF
.	TRBD1	TRBV29-1	TRBJ2-7	TGCAGCGTGCGGGGGGACAGGGGCCCCTACGAGCAGTACTTC	CSVRGDRGPYEQYF
.	TRBD1	TRBV25-1	TRBJ2-1	TGTGCCAGCAGTGAGACAGGGAAATTCGATGAGCAGTTCTTC	CASSETGKFDEQFF
.	.	TRBV11-1	TRBJ1-1	TGTGCCAGCAGCTTCAACAGGGTGTCCACTGAAGCTTTCTTT	CASSFNRVSTEAFF
.	TRBD2	TRBV2	TRBJ2-5	TGTGCCAGCAGTGAATCTAGCGGGGGGACAGAGACCCAGTACTTC	CASSESSGGTETQYF
.	TRBD1	TRBV28	TRBJ1-5	TGTGCCAGCAGAAAATACAGGGGAGGTGTGAGCAATCAGCCCCAGCATTTT	CASRKYRGGVSNQPQHF
.	.	TRBV4-3	TRBJ2-6	TGCGCCAGCAGCCCTACTTTTGACTCTGGGGCCAACGTCCTGACTTTC	CASSPTFDSGANVLTF
.	TRBD1	TRBV3-1/TRBV3-2	TRBJ1-1	TGTGCCAGCAGCCAAGATTTAACAGGGGCACGGACTGAAGCTTTCTTT	CASSQDLTGARTEAFF
few	TRBD2	TRBV9	TRBJ2-1	TGTGCCAGCAGCGTAGTACTAGCGGGAGGGGAGCAGTTCTTC	CASSVVLAGGEQFF
.	.	TRBV5-4	TRBJ2-5	TGTGCCAGCAGCTTGACAGGCAAGCAGCGAGAGACCCAGTACTTC	CASSLTGKQRETQYF
.	TRBD1	TRBV4-3	TRBJ1-2	TGCGCCAGCAGCCCTAGGACAGGGGGCTATGGCTACACCTTC	CASSPRTGGYGYTF
.	TRBD1	TRBV5-6	TRBJ1-1	TGTGCCAGCAGCTTCCCGGACAGGGTCACTGAAGCTTTCTTT	CASSFPDRVTEAFF
.	TRBD1	TRBV6-6	TRBJ1-2	TGTGCCAGCAGGCTTACCGGGACAGATTATGGCTACACCTTC	CASRLTGTDYGYTF
.	.	TRBV9	TRBJ1-3	TGTGCCAGCATCGGACTTCGCGTCTCGAACACCATATATTTT	CASIGLRVSNTIYF
.	.	TRBV7-9	TRBJ1-1	TGTGCCAGCAGCGCAGACAGCTCACTGGTCGGGACTGAAGCTTTCTTT	CASSADSSLVGTEAFF
.	TRBD1	TRBV18	TRBJ2-1	TGTGCCAGCTCATCACGGAACAATGACAGGGGAAGTTACAATGAGCAGTTCTTC	CASSSRNNDRGSYNEQFF
.	.	TRBV13	TRBJ2-2	TGTGCCAGCAGCCGGTTCTGGGGCGCGAACACCGGGGAGCTGTTTTTT	CASSRFWGANTGELFF
.	.	TRBV10-3	TRBJ2-5	TGTGCCATCCAAAGCGGGCTAGCGGAGACCCAGTACTTC	CAIQSGLAETQYF
.	TRBD1	TRBV5-1	TRBJ2-7	TGCGCCAGCAGCTTGAGACAGGGCCTCAGCTACGAGCAGTACTTC	CASSLRQGLSYEQYF
.	TRBD2	TRBV5-1	TRBJ2-5	TGCGCCAGCAGCTTGGCCCCACTAGCGGCTGGAGAGACCCAGTACTTC	CASSLAPLAAGETQYF
.	.	TRBV12-3/TRBV12-4	TRBJ1-6	TGTGCCAGCAGTTTCCCGGATTCACCCCTCCACTTT	CASSFPDSPLHF
.	.	TRBV9	TRBJ1-6	TGTGCCAGCAGCGTTCAAGGGGTGGGATCACCCCTCCACTTT	CASSVQGVGSPLHF
.	.	TRBV29-1	TRBJ2-5	TGCAGCGTTGCGAGGAGCCGCCAAGAGACCCAGTACTTC	CSVARSRQETQYF
.	.	TRBV10-3	TRBJ2-1	TGTGCCATCCAGGGTTCTGCGCTCTCCTACAATGAGCAGTTCTTC	CAIQGSALSYNEQFF
once	TRBD2	TRBV29-1	TRBJ2-7	TGCAGCTACGGAGGCGGGAGTATCGACGAGCAGTACTTC	CSYGGGSIDEQYF
.	.	TRBV9	TRBJ2-7	TGTGCCAGCAGCGTAGCGGGGATTGGGGACGAGCAGTACTTC	CASSVAGIGDEQYF